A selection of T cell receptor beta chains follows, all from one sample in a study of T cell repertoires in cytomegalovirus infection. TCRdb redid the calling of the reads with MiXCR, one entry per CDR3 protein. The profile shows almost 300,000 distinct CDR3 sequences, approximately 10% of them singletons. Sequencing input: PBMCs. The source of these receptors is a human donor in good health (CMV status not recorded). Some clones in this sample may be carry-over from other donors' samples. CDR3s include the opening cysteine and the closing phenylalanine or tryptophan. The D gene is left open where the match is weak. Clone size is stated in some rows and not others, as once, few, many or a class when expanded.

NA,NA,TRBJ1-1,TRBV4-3,TGCGCCAGCAGCCAAGTGGGAAGGAACACTGAAGCTTTCTTT,CASSQVGRNTEAFF
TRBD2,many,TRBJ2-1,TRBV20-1,TGCAGTGCTCCGACTAGCGGGGCCTACAATGAGCAGTTCTTC,CSAPTSGAYNEQFF
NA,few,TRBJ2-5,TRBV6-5,TGTGCCAGCAGTTACTCGGTGGTCCAAGAGACCCAGTACTTC,CASSYSVVQETQYF
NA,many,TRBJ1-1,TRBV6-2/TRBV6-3,TGTGCCAGCAGTTACTCGATGAACCAACCGAACACTGAAGCTTTCTTT,CASSYSMNQPNTEAFF
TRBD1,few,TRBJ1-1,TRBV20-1,TGCAGTGCTTGTGCAGGGGGCTGGACTGAAGCTTTCTTT,CSACAGGWTEAFF
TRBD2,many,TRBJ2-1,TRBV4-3,TGCGCCAGCAGCCAGCGAGTTGGACTAGCGGGGGGTGGTGAGCAGTTCTTC,CASSQRVGLAGGGEQFF
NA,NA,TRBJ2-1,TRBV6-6,TGTGCCAGCAGCCCCGGACCTGATGAGCAGTTCTTC,CASSPGPDEQFF
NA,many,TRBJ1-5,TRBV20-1,TGCAGTGCTAGTTTAGGGCCGCCAGCGGCCTTCAATCAGCCCCAGCATTTT,CSASLGPPAAFNQPQHF
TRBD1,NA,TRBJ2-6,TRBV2,TGTGCCAGCGGCCGGACAGGGGGTAGCGCTGGGGCCAACGTCCTGACTTTC,CASGRTGGSAGANVLTF
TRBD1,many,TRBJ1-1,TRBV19,TGTGCCAGTAGTACTACAGGGGCGAACACTGAAGCTTTCTTT,CASSTTGANTEAFF
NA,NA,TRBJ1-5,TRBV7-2,TGTGCCAGCAGCTTCGCCGGGGCCGCTAATCAGCCCCAGCATTTT,CASSFAGAANQPQHF
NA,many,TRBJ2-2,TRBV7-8,TGTGCCAGCACCCAGAACACCGGGGAGCTGTTTTTT,CASTQNTGELFF
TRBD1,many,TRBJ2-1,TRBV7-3,TGTGCCAGCAGCACCAGGACAGGGGCCATCCACAATGAGCAGTTCTTC,CASSTRTGAIHNEQFF
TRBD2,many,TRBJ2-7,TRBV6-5,TGTGCCAGCAGTTACGGTGGGGCTAGCGGCTCCTACGAGCAGTACTTC,CASSYGGASGSYEQYF
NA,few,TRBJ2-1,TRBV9,TGTGCCAGCAGCGTAGAAACAGGGGAGGACGAGCAGTTCTTC,CASSVETGEDEQFF